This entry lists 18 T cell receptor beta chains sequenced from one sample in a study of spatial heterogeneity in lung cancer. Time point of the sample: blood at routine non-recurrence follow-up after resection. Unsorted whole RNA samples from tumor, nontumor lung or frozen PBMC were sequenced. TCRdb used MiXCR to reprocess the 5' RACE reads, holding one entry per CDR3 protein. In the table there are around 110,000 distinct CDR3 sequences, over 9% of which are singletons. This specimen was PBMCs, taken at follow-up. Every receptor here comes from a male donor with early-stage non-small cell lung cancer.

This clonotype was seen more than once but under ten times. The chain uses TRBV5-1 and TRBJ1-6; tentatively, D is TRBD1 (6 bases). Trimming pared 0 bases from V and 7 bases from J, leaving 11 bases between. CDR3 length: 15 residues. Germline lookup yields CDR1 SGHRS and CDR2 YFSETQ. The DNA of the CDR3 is TGCGCCAGCAGCTTGGAAGGGGGAAAGAATTCACCCCTCCACTTT. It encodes CASSLEGGKNSPLHF.

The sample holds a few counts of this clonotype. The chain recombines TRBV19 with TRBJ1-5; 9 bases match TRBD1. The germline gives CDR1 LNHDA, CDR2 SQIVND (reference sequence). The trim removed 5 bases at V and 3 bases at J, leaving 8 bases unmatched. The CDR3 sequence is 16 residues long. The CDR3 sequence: CASSFTGGHYNQPQHF. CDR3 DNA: TGTGCCAGTAGTTTTACAGGGGGCCATTACAATCAGCCCCAGCATTTT. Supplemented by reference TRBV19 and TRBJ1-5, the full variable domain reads DGGITQSPKYLFRKEGQNVTLSCEQNLNHDAMYWYRQDPGQGLRLIYYSQIVNDFQKGDIAEGYSVSREKKESFPLTVTSAQKNPTAFYLCASSFTGGHYNQPQHFGDGTRLSIL.

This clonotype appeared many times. DNA of the CDR3: TGTGCCACCACCGGGACTAGCGGTGGGAATGAGCAGTTCTTC. It is translated as CATTGTSGGNEQFF. V usage is TRBV10-3 and J usage is TRBJ2-1, with TRBD2 matching over 11 bases. The CDR3 spans 14 residues. Germline loops: CDR1 ENHRY, CDR2 SYGVKD. V lost 10 bases, J lost 7 bases, and 9 bases stayed unmatched.

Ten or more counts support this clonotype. The CDR3 is CASSSKPTGTGELFF. The CDR3 DNA is TGTGCCAGCAGTTCCAAACCGACAGGGACCGGGGAGCTGTTTTTT. The J gene is TRBJ2-2, the V gene TRBV6-5, with TRBD1 identical over 7 bases. The trim removed 4 bases at V and 5 bases at J, leaving 7 bases unmatched. This CDR3 is built from 15 residues. CDR1 is MNHEY and CDR2 is SVGAGI in the germline V gene.

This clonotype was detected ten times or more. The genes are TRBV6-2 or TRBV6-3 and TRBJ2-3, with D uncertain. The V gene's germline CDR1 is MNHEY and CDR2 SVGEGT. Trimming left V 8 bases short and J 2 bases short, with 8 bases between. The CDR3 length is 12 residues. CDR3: CASRRSTDTQYF. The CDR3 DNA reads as TGTGCCAGCCGACGGTCCACAGATACGCAGTATTTT.

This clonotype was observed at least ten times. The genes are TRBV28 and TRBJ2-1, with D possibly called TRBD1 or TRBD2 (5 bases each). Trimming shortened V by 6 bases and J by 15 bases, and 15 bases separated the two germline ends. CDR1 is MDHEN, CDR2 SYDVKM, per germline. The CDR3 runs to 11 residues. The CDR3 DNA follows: TGTGCCAGCAGAGCCGGGACCCAAGGGTTCTTC. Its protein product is CASRAGTQGFF.

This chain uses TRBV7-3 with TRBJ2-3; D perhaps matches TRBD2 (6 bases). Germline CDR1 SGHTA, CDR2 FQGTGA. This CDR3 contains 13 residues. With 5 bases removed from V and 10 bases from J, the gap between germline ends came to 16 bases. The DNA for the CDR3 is TGTGCCAGCAGCCCAACTAGCCTGCATGCGCAGTATTTT. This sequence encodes CASSPTSLHAQYF.

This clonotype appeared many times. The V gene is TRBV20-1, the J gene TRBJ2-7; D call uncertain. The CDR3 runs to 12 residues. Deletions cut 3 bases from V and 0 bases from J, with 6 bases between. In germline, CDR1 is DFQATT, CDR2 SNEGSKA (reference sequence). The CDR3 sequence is CSASRGSYEQYF. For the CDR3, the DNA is TGCAGTGCTAGTCGAGGCTCCTACGAGCAGTACTTC.

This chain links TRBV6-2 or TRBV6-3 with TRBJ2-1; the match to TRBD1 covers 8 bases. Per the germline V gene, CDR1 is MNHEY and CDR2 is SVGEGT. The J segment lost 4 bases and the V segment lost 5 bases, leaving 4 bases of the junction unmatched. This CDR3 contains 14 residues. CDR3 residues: CASSPGGGYNEQFF. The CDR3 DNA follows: TGTGCCAGCAGTCCAGGGGGCGGTTACAATGAGCAGTTCTTC.

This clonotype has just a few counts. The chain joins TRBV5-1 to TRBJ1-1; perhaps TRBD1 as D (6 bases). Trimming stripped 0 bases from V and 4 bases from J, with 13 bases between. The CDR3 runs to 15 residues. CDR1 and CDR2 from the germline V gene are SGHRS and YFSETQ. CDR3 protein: CASSLEVGGGTEAFF. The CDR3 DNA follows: TGCGCCAGCAGCTTGGAGGTTGGGGGCGGCACTGAAGCTTTCTTT.

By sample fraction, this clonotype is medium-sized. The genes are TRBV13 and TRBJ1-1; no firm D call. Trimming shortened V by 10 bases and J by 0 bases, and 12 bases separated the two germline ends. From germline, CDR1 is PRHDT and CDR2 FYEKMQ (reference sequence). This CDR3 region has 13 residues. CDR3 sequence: CATGSRLNTEAFF. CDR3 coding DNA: TGTGCCACCGGAAGTAGGCTGAACACTGAAGCTTTCTTT.

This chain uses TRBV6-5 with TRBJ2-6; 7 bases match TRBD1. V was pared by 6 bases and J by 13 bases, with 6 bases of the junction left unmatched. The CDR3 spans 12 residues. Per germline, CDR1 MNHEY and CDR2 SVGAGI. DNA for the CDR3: TGTGCCAGCAGAATGACAGGGTCTGTCCTGACTTTC. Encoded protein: CASRMTGSVLTF.

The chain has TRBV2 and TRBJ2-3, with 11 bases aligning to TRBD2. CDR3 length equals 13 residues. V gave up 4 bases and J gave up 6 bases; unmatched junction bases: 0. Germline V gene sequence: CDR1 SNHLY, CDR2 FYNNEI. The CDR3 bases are TGTGCCAGCAGTGGACTAGCGGGGGATACGCAGTATTTT. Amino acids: CASSGLAGDTQYF. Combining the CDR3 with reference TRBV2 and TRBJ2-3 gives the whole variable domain EPEVTQTPSHQVTQMGQEVILRCVPISNHLYFYWYRQILGQKVEFLVSFYNNEISEKSEIFDDQFSVERPDGSNFTLKIRSTKLEDSAMYFCASSGLAGDTQYFGPGTRLTVL.

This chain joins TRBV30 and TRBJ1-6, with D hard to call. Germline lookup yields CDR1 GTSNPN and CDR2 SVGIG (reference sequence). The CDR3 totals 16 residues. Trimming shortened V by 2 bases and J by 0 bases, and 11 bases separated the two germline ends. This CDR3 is CAWSRGKSSYNSPLHF. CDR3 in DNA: TGTGCCTGGAGTCGGGGAAAGAGCTCCTATAATTCACCCCTCCACTTT.

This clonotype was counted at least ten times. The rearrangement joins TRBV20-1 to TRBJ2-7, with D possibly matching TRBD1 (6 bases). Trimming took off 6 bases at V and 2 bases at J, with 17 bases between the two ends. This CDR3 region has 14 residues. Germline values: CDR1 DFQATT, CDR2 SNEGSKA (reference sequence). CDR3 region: CSAGDQGKAYEQYF. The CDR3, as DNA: TGCAGTGCGGGGGACCAGGGGAAGGCCTACGAGCAGTACTTC.

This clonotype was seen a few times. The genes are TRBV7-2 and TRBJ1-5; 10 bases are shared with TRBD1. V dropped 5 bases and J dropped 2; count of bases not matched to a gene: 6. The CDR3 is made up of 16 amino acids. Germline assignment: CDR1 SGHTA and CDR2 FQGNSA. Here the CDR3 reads CASSTSGTGGNQPQHF. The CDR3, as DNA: TGTGCCAGCAGCACCTCCGGGACAGGGGGCAATCAGCCCCAGCATTTT.

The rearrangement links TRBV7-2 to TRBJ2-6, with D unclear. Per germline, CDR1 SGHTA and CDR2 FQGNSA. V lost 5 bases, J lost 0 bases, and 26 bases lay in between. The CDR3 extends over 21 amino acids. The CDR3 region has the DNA TGTGCCAGCAGCCTACGGCCAACGGGCCATCGCCCCCACTCTGGGGCCAACGTCCTGACTTTC. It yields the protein CASSLRPTGHRPHSGANVLTF.

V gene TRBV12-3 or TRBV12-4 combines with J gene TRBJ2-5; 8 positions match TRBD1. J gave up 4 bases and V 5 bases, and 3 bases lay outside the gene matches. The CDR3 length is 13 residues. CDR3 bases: TGTGCCAGCAGTCGCAGGGGGCCAGAGACCCAGTACTTC. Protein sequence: CASSRRGPETQYF.